The present TCR beta chain was sequenced within a study of TIL therapy for anti-PD-1-resistant metastatic lung cancer (TCRdb year 2021). A note on the overall study: Enrolled patients had a median age of roughly 54 years (range about 38-75) and a median tumor PD-L1 proportion score of 6% to 6.5%. Most of the cohort had lung adenocarcinoma, including a handful of EGFR-mutant tumors and two ALK-rearranged tumors, and half of the patients were either current or former smokers. Across the cohort, whole-exome sequencing showed a median non-synonymous tumor mutation burden of about 1.5 mutations per megabase. Tumor and peripheral blood T cell receptor beta sequencing was used to track clonotypes across tumor, expanded TIL product and serial blood samples.

Results the study describes overall, beyond this receptor: Compared with baseline intratumoral T cells, expanded TIL cultures were more clonal and less diverse (median clonality 6% vs 31%, p < 0.0001). Generalizability was limited because the cohort was highly selected, with more treatment-naive, never-smoker and oncogene-addicted patients included than is typical. The study protocol defined all tumor marker inferences as exploratory. High clonal turnover was observed in TIL culture, with many enriched product clones not detected in the baseline tumor, which suggested clonal contraction rather than faithful expansion.

The sample's time point label, decoded: pre-treatment sample, taken before nivolumab and TIL therapy. Excised metastases, mostly pleural nodules or supraclavicular lymph nodes, were used as baseline tumor samples and were taken from the same resection from which TIL were grown. Tumors were harvested before any PD-1/PD-L1 blockade; patients then received nivolumab, and those progressing received lymphodepletion, expanded TIL infusion and IL-2. Adults with stage 4 NSCLC were enrolled in a dual-center phase I trial from 2017 to January 2020. The samples were obtained from a phase I trial that was single-arm and open-label and tested tumor-infiltrating lymphocyte therapy combined with nivolumab in advanced non-small cell lung cancer. For each resected tumor, portions were snap-frozen in liquid nitrogen and kept at -80 degrees C. Tumor regions of interest were selected on H&E sections using laser-capture macrodissection, ground into approximately 15 mg aliquots, and extracted using Qiagen Allprep kits.

This clone was recorded a few times. Its antigen target is currently unknown. No much larger clone exists at a distance of one base, and base qualities are not known. Using bias-controlled multiplex PCR with the immunoSEQ v3 hsTCRB kit, the TCR beta CDR3 regions were amplified from genomic DNA. The TCR libraries were sequenced on an Illumina NextSeq 500 to about 1.8 million read pairs for survey level or about 5-6.5 million read pairs for deep level. As for the original processing: Clonality was reported by immunoSEQ Analyzer software, which also assigned V, D and J genes and filtered out non-productive sequences. To compare repertoires between infused TIL and blood, productive Simpson clonality was used along with the Morisita overlap index of productive TRB rearrangements. Not all clones reach the TCRdb copy of this immuneACCESS table, which keeps in-frame sequences only. Checked studies attribute under half of the gap to unresolved V genes and leave the rest unexplained. V, J and clone size are those of that table, while D and trimming were read from the DNA. Recorded for this sample are 95,000 or so clones; around 71% of them occurred a single time. Of the sample, approximately 9.9% falls within the top ten clones.

The V end gives up 5 bases and the J end 5 bases, leaving 2 bases in the junction not matched to a gene. Sequences SEHNR (CDR1) and FQNEAQ (CDR2) are obtained from the germline V gene (reference sequence). The CDR3 numbers 13 residues from cysteine through phenylalanine. Only CDR3 DNA remains: 39 bases, in frame from the first base. This chain is built from TRBV7-9 and TRBJ1-4; TRBD1 agrees with 7 junctional bases. The clonotype comes from a person aged 25-85 years with non-small cell lung cancer. The source material was tumor tissue, sampled at baseline. The CDR3 protein is CASSPTGNEKLFF. The sequence in DNA is TGTGCCAGCAGCCCGACAGGGAATGAAAAACTGTTTTTT.